This T cell receptor (beta chain) was sequenced in a study of T-cell reconstitution after alpha-beta-depleted transplantation in children. Broader study findings: It was newly produced T cells that mostly accounted for T-cell counts and diversity one year after transplant. Diversity of TCRbeta at day 60 was high in some patients, arising from surviving recipient T cells and thymic progenitors.

The germline V gene encodes CDR1 DFQATT and CDR2 SNEGSKA (reference sequence). Losses at the gene ends were 5 bases for V and 2 bases for J; bases not matched to a gene: 6. CDR3 size: 14 residues. With respect to this clonotype: The antigen is unknown.

Unique molecular identifiers were used to barcode this TCRbeta library. In TCRdb, the PCR reads were re-called with MiXCR into one record per CDR3 protein. The sample has 81,000 or so distinct CDR3 sequences, around 16% seen once. The chain is built from TRBV20-1 and TRBJ2-5, with 9 bases that match TRBD2. The sequence derives from a male patient between 2 and 15 years old who had a stem cell transplant for acute lymphoblastic leukemia, so the T cells may come from the graft donor. Material: PBMCs, mostly from graft donor cells, obtained 180 days after TCRalphabeta/CD19-depleted stem cell transplant. CDR3 region: CSAPRGGSQETQYF. In nucleotides, the CDR3 is TGCAGTGCTCCGCGGGGGGGTTCACAAGAGACCCAGTACTTC.